Listed below are T cell receptor beta chains from one sample, sequenced in a study of blood T cell repertoires in COVID-19. TCRdb keeps only in-frame clones here, not all; method: immunoSEQ multiplex PCR. The sample holds 95,000 to 150,000 clones, 85% seen once. The sample consisted of peripheral blood. These receptor sequences come from an older man with acute or convalescent COVID-19. Each CDR3 is given without its conserved first and last residue.

TRBJ2-7	TRBV6-1	ASSAPPANSGGALNEQY
TRBJ2-1	TRBV5-6	ASSLSGLAVYNEQF
TRBJ2-7	TRBV7-2	ASSPQAGEYEQY
TRBJ2-3	TRBV10-3	ATTGGKIRTDTQY
TRBJ2-1	TRBV19	ASSPAESSYNEQF
TRBJ2-1	TRBV7-3	ASSRDQGNEQF
TRBJ2-4	TRBV6-1	ASSDRTMGAMVHIQY
TRBJ1-5	TRBV21-1	ASSMAPRVYSNQPQH
TRBJ2-3	TRBV7-8	ASSPGLAGESDTQY
TRBJ2-3	TRBV24-1	ATSDLGTDTQY
TRBJ1-5	TRBV3-1/TRBV3-2	ASSPDSHQPQH
TRBJ2-7	TRBV27	ASSFQAGGTYEQY
TRBJ1-2	TRBV5-1	ASSLVGGGGYGYT
TRBJ2-7	TRBV24-1	ATAGTGSYEQY
TRBJ1-1	TRBV7-2	ASSFSVNTEAF